This is a list of T cell receptor beta chains from one sample in a study of T cells after posttransplantation cyclophosphamide. Clones were sequenced by immunoSEQ multiplex PCR, and TCRdb holds only the in-frame ones, with some missing. The table shows 32,000 or so clones, with around 90% occurring only once. The sequenced material came from PBMCs. Receptor source: a woman aged 40 to 55 with a blood cancer, CMV-positive, and with a related stem cell donor. CDR3s include the opening cysteine and the closing phenylalanine or tryptophan. Each record gives: clone size, V gene, D gene, J gene, CDR3 DNA, CDR3 protein. D genes are given only for firm matches. Some rows have no size entry. The others give once, few or many, or a class for an expanded clone.

size: -
V: TRBV19
D: TRBD1
J: TRBJ1-1
DNA: TGTGCCAGTAGTATGGGGACAGGGCGGGGCACTGAAGCTTTCTTT
CDR3: CASSMGTGRGTEAFF

size: -
V: TRBV5-1
D: -
J: TRBJ1-1
DNA: TGCGCCAGCAGCTTGACAGGGTACACTGAAGCTTTCTTT
CDR3: CASSLTGYTEAFF

size: few
V: TRBV11-2
D: TRBD2
J: TRBJ2-1
DNA: TGTGCCAGCAGCTCAGACGGGACTAGCGGGATTGAGCAGTTCTTC
CDR3: CASSSDGTSGIEQFF

size: -
V: TRBV7-9
D: TRBD1
J: TRBJ1-1
DNA: TGTGCCAGCAGCTTAGTTGGACAGGGGCCATCGAACACTGAAGCTTTCTTT
CDR3: CASSLVGQGPSNTEAFF

size: few
V: TRBV28
D: -
J: TRBJ1-4
DNA: TGTGCCAGCAGGCCCATAGGGGATGAAAAACTGTTTTTT
CDR3: CASRPIGDEKLFF

size: -
V: TRBV7-9
D: -
J: TRBJ2-2
DNA: TGTGCCAGCAGCTCGATGGGGCAGGGCAGGGGGAACACCGGGGAGCTGTTTTTT
CDR3: CASSSMGQGRGNTGELFF

size: -
V: TRBV7-2
D: -
J: TRBJ1-3
DNA: TGTGCCAGCAGCTTAACTTTTCACTCTGGAAACACCATATATTTT
CDR3: CASSLTFHSGNTIYF

size: -
V: TRBV10-2
D: -
J: TRBJ2-5
DNA: TGCGCCTGTTCCAGGACAGAACAAGAGACCCAGTACTTC
CDR3: CACSRTEQETQYF

size: -
V: TRBV15
D: TRBD1
J: TRBJ1-2
DNA: TGTGCCACCAGCCCTTCCGCATCGACAGGGAGGATCTATGGCTACACCTTC
CDR3: CATSPSASTGRIYGYTF

size: -
V: TRBV14
D: -
J: TRBJ1-2
DNA: TGTGCCAGCAGCCAAGATGGAGTGGACTATGGCTACACCTTC
CDR3: CASSQDGVDYGYTF

size: -
V: TRBV7-2
D: -
J: TRBJ1-1
DNA: TGTGCCAGCAGCTTAGAACAGAACACTGAAGCTTTCTTT
CDR3: CASSLEQNTEAFF

size: -
V: TRBV19
D: -
J: TRBJ2-2
DNA: TGTGCCAGTTGGGACATAGGGAACACCGGGGAGCTGTTTTTT
CDR3: CASWDIGNTGELFF

size: -
V: TRBV21-1
D: -
J: TRBJ1-3
DNA: TGTGCCAGCAGCTCTCGGACAGGGCCCAACTCTGGAAACACCATATATTTT
CDR3: CASSSRTGPNSGNTIYF

size: -
V: TRBV5-1
D: -
J: TRBJ1-6
DNA: TGCGCCAGCAGCTTGGGTAATACACCCCTCCACTTT
CDR3: CASSLGNTPLHF

size: -
V: TRBV4-1
D: -
J: TRBJ1-2
DNA: TGCGCCAGCAGCCAAGTGCCCCTCAGTGGCTACACCTTC
CDR3: CASSQVPLSGYTF

size: -
V: TRBV7-9
D: TRBD1
J: TRBJ1-3
DNA: TGTGCCAGCTACTCGGACAGGCTAAGCTCTGGAAACACCATATATTTT
CDR3: CASYSDRLSSGNTIYF

size: -
V: TRBV28
D: -
J: TRBJ2-6
DNA: TGTGCCGCGGGAGGGGCCAACGTCCTGACTTTC
CDR3: CAAGGANVLTF

size: -
V: TRBV9
D: TRBD2
J: TRBJ2-1
DNA: TGTGCCAGCAGCCTTACGGGGGGGCCCTACAATGAGCAGTTCTTC
CDR3: CASSLTGGPYNEQFF

size: -
V: TRBV9
D: -
J: TRBJ2-7
DNA: TGTGCCAGCAGCGTAGACAGTAACTACGAGCAGTACTTC
CDR3: CASSVDSNYEQYF

size: once
V: TRBV7-8
D: -
J: TRBJ1-5
DNA: TGTGCCAGCAGCTTAGCTCCCGGGGGGGCTACGGGCAATCAGCCCCAGCATTTT
CDR3: CASSLAPGGATGNQPQHF

size: -
V: TRBV11-2
D: -
J: TRBJ2-3
DNA: TGTGCCAGCAGCTTAAGGGCAGGGCGGGATGGCACAGATACGCAGTATTTT
CDR3: CASSLRAGRDGTDTQYF

size: -
V: TRBV27
D: TRBD1
J: TRBJ1-5
DNA: TGTGCCAGCAGTTCGGGACAGGGAAGTTATAGCAATCAGCCCCAGCATTTT
CDR3: CASSSGQGSYSNQPQHF

size: -
V: TRBV5-6
D: TRBD1
J: TRBJ1-4
DNA: TGTGCCAGCAGCTACTACAGGGGGCGGACTAATGAAAAACTGTTTTTT
CDR3: CASSYYRGRTNEKLFF

size: -
V: TRBV4-1
D: -
J: TRBJ2-7
DNA: TGCGCCAGCAGCCATGACCCAGGGGGGATTTACGAGCAGTACTTC
CDR3: CASSHDPGGIYEQYF

size: once
V: TRBV5-4
D: -
J: TRBJ2-3
DNA: TGTGCCAGCAGCTTCCAGGGAGGAGATACGCAGTATTTT
CDR3: CASSFQGGDTQYF

size: -
V: TRBV7-9
D: -
J: TRBJ1-6
DNA: TGTGCCAGCTGCCAAGGCAGCGGGAAGGACTCACCCCTCCACTTT
CDR3: CASCQGSGKDSPLHF

size: once
V: TRBV28
D: -
J: TRBJ1-5
DNA: TGTGCCAGCAGTTTTGGCCAGAATAGCAATCAGCCCCAGCATTTT
CDR3: CASSFGQNSNQPQHF

size: -
V: TRBV19
D: -
J: TRBJ2-2
DNA: TGTGCCACTCAGCGCGTATCGAACACCGGGGAGCTGTTTTTT
CDR3: CATQRVSNTGELFF

size: -
V: TRBV11-3
D: -
J: TRBJ1-6
DNA: TGTGCCAGCAGCGCCGGAGGGAAATCCCCCCTCCACTTT
CDR3: CASSAGGKSPLHF

size: -
V: TRBV11-1
D: -
J: TRBJ1-6
DNA: TGTGCCAGCAGCTTAATCGGCCAGGGCCATTCACCCCTCCACTTT
CDR3: CASSLIGQGHSPLHF